A single sample gave rise to the 5 T cell receptor beta chains below, sequenced in a study of spatial heterogeneity in lung cancer. As to time point: sample taken at primary tumor resection. One entry per CDR3 protein results from TCRdb running MiXCR on the 5' RACE reads. The sample consists of about 810 distinct CDR3 sequences, more than 65% of them appearing once. Study-level points and caveats: Tumor mutation counts were tracked by expanded intratumoral alpha and beta TCR counts.

Their antigens are not known. The starting material was lung tumor tissue, obtained at surgery. Source of these receptors: a male donor with early-stage non-small cell lung cancer.

The rearrangement uses TRBV7-3 and TRBJ2-1, with TRBD1 matching 11 bases. Germline V gives CDR1 SGHTA, CDR2 FQGTGA. The CDR3 spans 16 residues. J gave up 3 bases and V 5 bases, and 6 bases lay outside the gene matches. The DNA for the CDR3 is TGTGCCAGCAGCCCCCCCGGGACAGGGGGCTACAATGAGCAGTTCTTC. Its translation: CASSPPGTGGYNEQFF.

V usage is TRBV20-1 and J usage is TRBJ2-7; a possible D gene is TRBD2 (5 bases). The germline CDR1 and CDR2 sequences are DFQATT and SNEGSKA (reference sequence). The CDR3 is 14 residues long. V was clipped by 4 bases and J by 4 bases, with 17 bases between them. In DNA form, the CDR3 reads TGCAGTGCTACCGGGAACTTATATAAGTACGAGCAGTACTTC. It translates to CSATGNLYKYEQYF.

The chain links TRBV3-1 to TRBJ1-3; D call uncertain. The V gene lost 0 bases and the J gene lost 9 bases, with 9 bases spanning the gap. CDR1 and CDR2 (germline): LGHDT, YNNKEL (reference sequence). The CDR3 has 13 residues. The chain's CDR3 is CASSQDKSSTIYF. DNA for the CDR3: TGTGCCAGCAGCCAAGACAAGAGCAGCACCATATATTTT.

The rearrangement joins TRBV4-2 to TRBJ2-3; D is unclear. The germline gives CDR1 LGHNA, CDR2 YNFKEQ. Deletions cut 6 bases from V and 7 bases from J, with 11 bases between. CDR3 length: 12 amino acids. In DNA, the CDR3 is TGTGCCAGCAGAAACGACGGAAATACGCAGTATTTT. This translates into CASRNDGNTQYF.

This chain uses TRBV6-1 with TRBJ1-5; a possible D gene is TRBD1 (5 bases). The CDR3 is made up of 15 amino acids. Trimming left V 3 bases short and J 4 bases short, with 13 bases between. Germline V gives CDR1 MNHNS, CDR2 SASEGT. CDR3 amino acids: CASSEGPGGNQPQHF. CDR3 coding DNA: TGTGCCAGCAGTGAGGGGCCTGGAGGAAATCAGCCCCAGCATTTT.